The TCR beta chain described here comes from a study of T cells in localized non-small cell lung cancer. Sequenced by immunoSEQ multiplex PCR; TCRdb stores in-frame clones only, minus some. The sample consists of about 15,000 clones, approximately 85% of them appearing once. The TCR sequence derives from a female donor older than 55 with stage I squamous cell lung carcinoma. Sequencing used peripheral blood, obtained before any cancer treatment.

The CDR3 DNA is TGTGCCAGCAGCTTAGACGGGAACACCGGGGAGCTGTTTTTT. Protein sequence: CASSLDGNTGELFF. This chain connects TRBV11-3 to TRBJ2-2; D unresolved. Germline values: CDR1 SGHNT, CDR2 YENEEA. CDR3 length: 14 amino acids. The germline V and J ends were trimmed by 0 bases and 1 base, with 3 bases remaining between them.